This passage covers 8 T cell receptor beta chains from one sample sequenced in a study of blood T cells in healthy people across ages. A second PCR, run for about 7 to 11 cycles, used a sample-barcoded 5' primer plus a J-beta primer mix. TCRdb reanalysed the 5' RACE reads using MiXCR and keeps one entry per CDR3 protein. The table records 800,000 to 1,300,000 distinct CDR3 sequences, 25% of them present only once. These data were likewise used in another study, on T cells of mothers and their children.

The specimen was blood. The receptor set was obtained from a girl aged 2 to 9 in good health.

The CDR3 reads CASTGVTDTQYF. The DNA of the CDR3 is TGTGCCAGTACAGGGGTCACAGATACGCAGTATTTT. The chain employs TRBV9 and TRBJ2-3, with 7 bases that match TRBD1. J gave up 2 bases and V 8 bases, and 2 bases lay outside the gene matches. The CDR3 totals 12 residues. The germline gives CDR1 SGDLS, CDR2 YYNGEE.

The chain joins TRBV20-1 to TRBJ2-5; 8 nucleotides align to TRBD2. J gave up 4 bases and V 6 bases, and 4 bases lay outside the gene matches. The CDR3 sequence is 12 residues long. Germline CDR1 reads DFQATT; CDR2 reads SNEGSKA (reference sequence). The CDR3 DNA is TGCAGTGCCGAGCGGGAGTTAGAGACCCAGTACTTC. This gives the protein CSAERELETQYF.

The chain recombines TRBV13 with TRBJ2-5; the match to TRBD1 covers 7 bases. V trimming: 5 bases; J trimming: 3 bases; junction bases outside the gene matches: 6. The germline V gene has CDR1 PRHDT and CDR2 FYEKMQ (reference sequence). The CDR3 is 14 amino acids. For the CDR3, the DNA is TGTGCCAGCAGCAGGACGGGACAGAAAGAGACCCAGTACTTC. The encoded protein is CASSRTGQKETQYF.

The chain joins TRBV4-2 to TRBJ2-1; TRBD2 agrees at 8 bases. Per the germline V gene, CDR1 is LGHNA and CDR2 is YNFKEQ. Trimming took 0 bases from V and 1 from J; bases not matched to a gene: 5. The CDR3 length is 17 residues. The CDR3 spells CASSQDMTSASYNEQFF. CDR3 in DNA: TGTGCCAGCAGCCAAGACATGACTAGCGCTTCCTACAATGAGCAGTTCTTC.

V usage is TRBV20-1 and J usage is TRBJ2-1, with TRBD1 as a possible D gene (5 bases). The CDR3 sequence is 13 residues long. V lost 7 bases and J 1 base, leaving 11 bases between the germline ends. Germline V gives CDR1 DFQATT, CDR2 SNEGSKA (reference sequence). This chain's CDR3 is CSGEGVSYNEQFF. CDR3 DNA sequence: TGCAGTGGAGAAGGGGTATCCTACAATGAGCAGTTCTTC.

The CDR3 region has the DNA TGTGCCACCAGTGATTACAGGGGGCAGGGGGAGACCCAGTACTTC. Translating it yields CATSDYRGQGETQYF. V gene TRBV24-1 combines with J gene TRBJ2-1; 9 nucleotides align to TRBD1. The closer fit of TRBJ2-5 to the DNA end suggests the J call may be wrong. The CDR3 covers 15 residues. CDR1 and CDR2 (germline): KGHDR, SFDVKD.

This clonotype has just a few counts. The CDR3 DNA reads as TGCAGTGCTAGACTAGCGGGAGGATTCCGATACAATGAGCAGTTCTTC. This codes for CSARLAGGFRYNEQFF. The V call is TRBV20-1, the J call TRBJ2-5; 11 bases are a match to TRBD2. TRBJ2-1 explains the end of the DNA better; the J call may be wrong. In germline, CDR1 is DFQATT, CDR2 SNEGSKA (reference sequence). The CDR3 has 16 amino acids.

V usage is TRBV28 and J usage is TRBJ2-1; 7 nucleotides line up with TRBD1. CDR1 is MDHEN and CDR2 is SYDVKM in the germline V gene. The V gene end was trimmed by 4 bases and the J gene end by 1 base; junction bases not matched to a gene: 7. The CDR3 runs to 16 residues. The CDR3 reads CASSSRTGGSYNEQFF. The CDR3, as DNA: TGTGCCAGCAGTTCCCGGACAGGCGGGTCCTACAATGAGCAGTTCTTC.